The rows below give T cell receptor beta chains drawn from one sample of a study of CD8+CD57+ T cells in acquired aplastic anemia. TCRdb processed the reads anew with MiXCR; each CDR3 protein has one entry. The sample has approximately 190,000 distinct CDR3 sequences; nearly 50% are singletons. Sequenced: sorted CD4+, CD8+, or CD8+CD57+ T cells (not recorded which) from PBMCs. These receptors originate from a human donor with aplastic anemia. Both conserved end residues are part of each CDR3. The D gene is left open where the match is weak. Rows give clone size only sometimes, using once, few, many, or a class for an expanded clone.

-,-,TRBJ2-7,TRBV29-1,TGCAGCGTTAATATGGACGGGCAGTACTTC,CSVNMDGQYF
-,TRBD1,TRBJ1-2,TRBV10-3,TGTGCCATCAGTGGTAGTCCCGGGACAGGGGGTGGCTACACCTTC,CAISGSPGTGGGYTF
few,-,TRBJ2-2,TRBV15,TGTGCCACCAGCGATAGGACAGCCCAAAGGGAGCTGTTTTTT,CATSDRTAQRELFF
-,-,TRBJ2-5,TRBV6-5,TGTGCCAGCAGGGTACTAGCTGAGACCCAGTACTTC,CASRVLAETQYF
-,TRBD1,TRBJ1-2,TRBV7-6,TGTGCCAGCAGCGCCCAATCACAGGGGGCATACTATGGCTACACCTTC,CASSAQSQGAYYGYTF
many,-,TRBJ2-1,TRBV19,TGTGCCAGTAGTATAGGGACAGCCTACAATGAGCAGTTCTTC,CASSIGTAYNEQFF
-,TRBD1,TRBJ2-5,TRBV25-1,TGTGCCAGCAGACATAAGGGGGCCGCGGAGACCCAGTACTTC,CASRHKGAAETQYF
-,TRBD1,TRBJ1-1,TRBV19,TGTGCCAGTAGTATCCCTCTACAGGGGACGGGAGGAGCTTTCTTT,CASSIPLQGTGGAFF
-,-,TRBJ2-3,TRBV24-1,TGTGCCACCAGTGACCCGGAACCCGAGCTGCTTGGTACGCAGTATTTT,CATSDPEPELLGTQYF
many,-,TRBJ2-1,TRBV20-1,TGCAGTGCAGTGGGACCTGCCAATGAGCAGTTCTTC,CSAVGPANEQFF
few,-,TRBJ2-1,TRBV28,TGTGCCAGCAGTTCCGTGGGGGGGCGAGGCTACAATGAGCAGTTCTTC,CASSSVGGRGYNEQFF
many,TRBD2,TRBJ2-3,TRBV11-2,TGTGCCAGCAGCTTATACGGGACTAGCGGGAGGGCCATCGCAGATACGCAGTATTTT,CASSLYGTSGRAIADTQYF
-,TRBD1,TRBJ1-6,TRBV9,TGTGCCAGCAGCGTCGAGACAGGGGGCCTTTCACCCCTCCACTTT,CASSVETGGLSPLHF
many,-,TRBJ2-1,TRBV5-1,TGCGCCAGCAGCCTGACGGCCTCCTACAATGAGCAGTTCTTC,CASSLTASYNEQFF
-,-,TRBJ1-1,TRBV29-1,TGCAGCGTTGCGGGCGGGAACACTGAAGCTTTCTTT,CSVAGGNTEAFF
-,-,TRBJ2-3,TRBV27,TGTGCCAGCAGTTTATCCGTTAGGGCCGATACGCAGTATTTT,CASSLSVRADTQYF
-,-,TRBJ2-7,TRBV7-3,TGTGCCAGCAGCGCCCCCCCCGGAGGGGGCCAGTACTTC,CASSAPPGGGQYF
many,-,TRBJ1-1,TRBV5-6,TGTGCCAGCAGCTTGGCTCTTTGGGACGACACTGAAGCTTTCTTT,CASSLALWDDTEAFF
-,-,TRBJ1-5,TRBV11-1,TGTACCACACAAGGGGAATTCACAGATACGCAGCATTTT,CTTQGEFTDTQHF
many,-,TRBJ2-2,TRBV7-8,TGTGCCAGCAGCTCGGGACAACGCTCGACCGGGGAGCTGTTTTTT,CASSSGQRSTGELFF
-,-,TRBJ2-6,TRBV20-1,TGCAGTGCTACACCCGGGGCCAACGTCCTGACTTTC,CSATPGANVLTF
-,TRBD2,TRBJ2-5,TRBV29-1,TGCAGCGTTCGGACTAGCGGGGGGGAGACCCAGTACTTC,CSVRTSGGETQYF
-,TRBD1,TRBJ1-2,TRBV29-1,TGCGGCGTGGCCGGGACAGGGACGTATGGGTACACCTTC,CGVAGTGTYGYTF
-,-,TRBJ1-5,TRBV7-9,TGTGCCAGCAGCTTTGGGGATTATAGCAATCAGCCCCAGCATTTT,CASSFGDYSNQPQHF
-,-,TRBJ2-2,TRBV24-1,TGTGCCACCAGTGATAAAAGGACTGGCGGGGAGCTGTTTTTT,CATSDKRTGGELFF
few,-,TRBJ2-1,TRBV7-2,TGTGCCAGCAGCTTAGCGAGAAGGGCGGGTAATGAGCAGTTCTTC,CASSLARRAGNEQFF
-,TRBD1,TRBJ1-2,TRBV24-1,TGTGCCACCAGTGAACCCGACAGGGGCGACTATGGCTACACCTTC,CATSEPDRGDYGYTF
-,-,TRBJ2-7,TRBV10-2,TGCGCCAGCAGTAGCGGACATTCCTACGAGCAGTACTTC,CASSSGHSYEQYF
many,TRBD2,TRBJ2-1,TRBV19,TGTGCCAGTAGTATCGGGCCTAGCGGGTCCTCCTACAATGAGCAGTTCTTC,CASSIGPSGSSYNEQFF
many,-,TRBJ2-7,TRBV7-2,TGTGCCAGCAGCTTTCAAGCTAGCGCTTCCTACGAGCAGTACTTC,CASSFQASASYEQYF
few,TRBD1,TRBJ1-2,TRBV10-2,TGCGCCAGCAGTACGACAGGGTTGCATGGCTACACCTTC,CASSTTGLHGYTF
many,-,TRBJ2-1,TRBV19,TGTGCCAGTAGCCGGGACCCAGCCTACAATGAGCAGTTCTTC,CASSRDPAYNEQFF
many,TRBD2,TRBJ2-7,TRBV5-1,TGCGCCAGCAGCTCGGGGGAGGGACTAGCGGGCTACGAGCAGTACTTC,CASSSGEGLAGYEQYF
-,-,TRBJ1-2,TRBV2,TGTGCCAGCAGTCCAGGGACGTCTAACTATGGCTACACCTTC,CASSPGTSNYGYTF
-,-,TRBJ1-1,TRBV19,TGTGCCAGTAGTTCTGGGATTATCACTGAAGCTTTCTTT,CASSSGIITEAFF
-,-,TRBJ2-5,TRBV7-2,TGTGCCAGCAGCCAACGACTAGAGACCCAGTACTTC,CASSQRLETQYF
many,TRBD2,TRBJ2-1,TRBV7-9,TGTGCCAGCGGGTCCTCTGGCGGGAGCGTCTACAATGAGCAGTTCTTC,CASGSSGGSVYNEQFF
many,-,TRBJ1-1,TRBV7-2,TGTGCCAGCAGCTTACATTATAACACTGAAGCTTTCTTT,CASSLHYNTEAFF
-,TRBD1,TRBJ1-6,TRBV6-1,TGTGCCAGCAGGTCCGGACAGGGAGGTTCCTATAATTCACCCCTCCACTTT,CASRSGQGGSYNSPLHF
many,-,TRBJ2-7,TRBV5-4,TGTGCCAGCAGCGCAGACACCGGGGGAAGCTGGGAGCAGTACTTC,CASSADTGGSWEQYF
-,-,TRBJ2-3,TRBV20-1,TGCAGTGCTAGAGTAGATCATAGAGATACGCAGTATTTT,CSARVDHRDTQYF
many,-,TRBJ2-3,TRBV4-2,TGTGCCAGCAGCCAAGATGGCAGGGATACGCAGTATTTT,CASSQDGRDTQYF
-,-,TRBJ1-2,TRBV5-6,TGTGCCAGCAGCTTGGCGGGCGGCTATGGCTACACCTTC,CASSLAGGYGYTF
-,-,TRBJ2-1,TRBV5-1,TGCGCCAGCAGCTTGTTGACGGCTTCCTACAATGAGCAGTTCTTC,CASSLLTASYNEQFF
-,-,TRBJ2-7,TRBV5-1,TGCGCCAGCAGCTTGACAGGGTCCAACGAGCAGTACTTC,CASSLTGSNEQYF
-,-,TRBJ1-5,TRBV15,TGTGCCACCAGTGGCGGCATTAGCAATCAGCCCCAGCATTTT,CATSGGISNQPQHF